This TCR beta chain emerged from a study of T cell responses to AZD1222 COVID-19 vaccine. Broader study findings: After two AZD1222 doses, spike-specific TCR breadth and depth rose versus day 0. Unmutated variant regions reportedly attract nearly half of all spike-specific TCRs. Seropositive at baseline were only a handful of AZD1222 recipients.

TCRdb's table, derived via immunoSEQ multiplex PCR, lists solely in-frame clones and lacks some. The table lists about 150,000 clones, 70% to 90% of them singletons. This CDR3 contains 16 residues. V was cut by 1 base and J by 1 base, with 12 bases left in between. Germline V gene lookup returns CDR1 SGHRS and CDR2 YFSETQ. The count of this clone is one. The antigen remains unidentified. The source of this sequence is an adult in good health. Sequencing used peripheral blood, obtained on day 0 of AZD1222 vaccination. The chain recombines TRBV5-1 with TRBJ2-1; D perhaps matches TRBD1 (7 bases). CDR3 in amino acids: CASSLLAGGSYNEQFF. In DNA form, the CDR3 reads TGCGCCAGCAGCTTGTTAGCAGGGGGGTCCTACAATGAGCAGTTCTTC.